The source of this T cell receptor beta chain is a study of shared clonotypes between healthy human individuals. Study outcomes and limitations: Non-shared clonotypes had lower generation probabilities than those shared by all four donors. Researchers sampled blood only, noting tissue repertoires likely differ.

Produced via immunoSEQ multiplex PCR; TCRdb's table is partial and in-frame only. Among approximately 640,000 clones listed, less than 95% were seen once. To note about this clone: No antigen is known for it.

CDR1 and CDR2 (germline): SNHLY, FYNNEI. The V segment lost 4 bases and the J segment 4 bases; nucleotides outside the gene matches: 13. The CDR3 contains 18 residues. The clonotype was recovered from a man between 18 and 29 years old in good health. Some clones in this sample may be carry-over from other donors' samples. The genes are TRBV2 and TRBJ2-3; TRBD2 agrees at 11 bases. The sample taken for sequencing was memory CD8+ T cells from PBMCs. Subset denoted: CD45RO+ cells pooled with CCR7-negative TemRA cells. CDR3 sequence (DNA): TGTGCCAGCAGTGTAAGGGGTAGCGGGAGGGCCTGGGCAGATACGCAGTATTTT. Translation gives CASSVRGSGRAWADTQYF.